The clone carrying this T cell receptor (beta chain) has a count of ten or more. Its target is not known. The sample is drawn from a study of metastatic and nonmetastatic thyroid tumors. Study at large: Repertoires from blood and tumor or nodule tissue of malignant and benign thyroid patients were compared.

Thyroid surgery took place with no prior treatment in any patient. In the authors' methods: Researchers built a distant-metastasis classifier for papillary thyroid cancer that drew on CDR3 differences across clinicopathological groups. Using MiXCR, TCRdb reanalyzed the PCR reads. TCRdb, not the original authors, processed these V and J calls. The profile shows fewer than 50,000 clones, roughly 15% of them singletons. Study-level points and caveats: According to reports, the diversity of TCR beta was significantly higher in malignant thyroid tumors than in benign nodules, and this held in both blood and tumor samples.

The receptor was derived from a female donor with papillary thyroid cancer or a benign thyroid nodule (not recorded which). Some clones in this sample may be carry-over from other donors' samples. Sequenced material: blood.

CDR3 loop: CASSATGEQYF. As DNA, the CDR3 is TGTGCCAGCAGCGCGACTGGGGAGCAGTACTTC. The rearrangement uses TRBV7-9 and TRBJ2-7; the D is unclear. The CDR3 has 11 amino acids. V was pared by 5 bases and J by 7 bases, with 9 bases between. Germline V CDR1 and CDR2: SEHNR, FQNEAQ (reference sequence).